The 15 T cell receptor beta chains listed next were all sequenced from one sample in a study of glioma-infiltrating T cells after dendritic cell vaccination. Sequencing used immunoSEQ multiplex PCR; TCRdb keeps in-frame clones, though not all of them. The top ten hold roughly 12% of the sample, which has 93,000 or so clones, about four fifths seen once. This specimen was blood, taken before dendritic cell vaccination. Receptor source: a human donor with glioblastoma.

Here the CDR3 reads CASSQPLSGSSGYTF. CDR3 bases: TGCGCCAGCAGCCAACCTCTAAGCGGTTCTTCTGGCTACACCTTC. The gene calls are TRBV4-1 and TRBJ1-2, with D hard to call. The V gene lost 2 bases and the J gene lost 7 bases, with 17 bases spanning the gap. This CDR3 is built from 15 residues. From germline, CDR1 is MGHRA and CDR2 YSYEKL.

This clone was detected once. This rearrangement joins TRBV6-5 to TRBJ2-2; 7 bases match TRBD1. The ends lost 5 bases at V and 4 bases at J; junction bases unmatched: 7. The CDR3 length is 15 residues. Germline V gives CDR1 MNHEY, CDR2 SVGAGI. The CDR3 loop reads CASSGGQEPTGELFF. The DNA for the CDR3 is TGTGCCAGCAGTGGAGGACAGGAGCCCACCGGGGAGCTGTTTTTT.

This CDR3 is CASSEPGQGASYEQYF. The CDR3 DNA reads as TGTGCCAGCAGTGAGCCAGGACAGGGGGCCTCCTACGAGCAGTACTTC. The gene calls are TRBV2 and TRBJ2-7; 11 positions match TRBD1. Germline loops: CDR1 SNHLY, CDR2 FYNNEI. The CDR3 runs 16 residues. The V gene end was trimmed by 3 bases and the J gene end by 0 bases; junction bases not matched to a gene: 4.

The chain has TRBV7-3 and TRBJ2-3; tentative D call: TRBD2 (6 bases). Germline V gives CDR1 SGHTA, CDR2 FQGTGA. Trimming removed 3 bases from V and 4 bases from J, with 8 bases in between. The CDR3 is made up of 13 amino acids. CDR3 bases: TGTGCCAGCAGCTTTGGGGGGTCAGATACGCAGTATTTT. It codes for CASSFGGSDTQYF.

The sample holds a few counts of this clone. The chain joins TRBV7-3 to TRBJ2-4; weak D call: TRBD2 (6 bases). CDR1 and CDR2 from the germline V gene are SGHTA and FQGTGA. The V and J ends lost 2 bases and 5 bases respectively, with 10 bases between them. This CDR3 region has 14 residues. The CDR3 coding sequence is TGTGCCAGCAGCTTACGGGGAGGAGAAAACATTCAGTACTTC. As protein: CASSLRGGENIQYF.

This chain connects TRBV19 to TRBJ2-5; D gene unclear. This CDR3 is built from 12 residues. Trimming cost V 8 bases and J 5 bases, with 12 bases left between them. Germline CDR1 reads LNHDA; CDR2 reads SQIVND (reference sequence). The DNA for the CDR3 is TGTGCCAGTGAGGCCCCCGGCGAGACCCAGTACTTC. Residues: CASEAPGETQYF.

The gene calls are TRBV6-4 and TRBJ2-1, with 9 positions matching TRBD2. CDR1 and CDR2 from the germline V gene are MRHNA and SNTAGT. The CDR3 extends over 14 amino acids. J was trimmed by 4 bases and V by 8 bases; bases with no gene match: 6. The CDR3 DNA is TGTGCCAGCTCCCGACTAGCGGAGTACAATGAGCAGTTCTTC. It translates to CASSRLAEYNEQFF.

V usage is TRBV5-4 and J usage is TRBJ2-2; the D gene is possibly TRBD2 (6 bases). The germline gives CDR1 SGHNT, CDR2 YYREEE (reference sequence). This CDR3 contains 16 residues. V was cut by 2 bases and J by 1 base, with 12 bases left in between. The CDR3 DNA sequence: TGTGCCAGCAGCTTTGGCCGGCGGGAGAACACCGGGGAGCTGTTTTTT. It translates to CASSFGRRENTGELFF.

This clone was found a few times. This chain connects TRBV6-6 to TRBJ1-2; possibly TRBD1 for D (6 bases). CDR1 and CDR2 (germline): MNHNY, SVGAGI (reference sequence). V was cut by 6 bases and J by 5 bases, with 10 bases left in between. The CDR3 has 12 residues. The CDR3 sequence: CASSEQGYGYTF. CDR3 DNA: TGTGCCAGCAGCGAACAGGGTTATGGCTACACCTTC.

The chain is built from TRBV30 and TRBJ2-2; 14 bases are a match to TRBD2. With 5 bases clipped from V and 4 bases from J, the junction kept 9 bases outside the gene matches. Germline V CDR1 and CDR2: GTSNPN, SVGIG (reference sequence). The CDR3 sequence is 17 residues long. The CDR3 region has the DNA TGTGCCTGGGTGGTTCGTGGACTAGCGGGGGGCACCGGGGAGCTGTTTTTT. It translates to CAWVVRGLAGGTGELFF.

The CDR3 reads CASSFPREDTEAFF. CDR3 nucleotides: TGCGCCAGCAGCTTCCCCAGGGAGGACACTGAAGCTTTCTTT. The rearrangement uses TRBV5-1 and TRBJ1-1, with D maybe TRBD1 (5 bases). Germline CDR1 reads SGHRS; CDR2 reads YFSETQ. Trimming took off 2 bases at V and 3 bases at J, with 11 bases between the two ends. This CDR3 contains 14 residues.

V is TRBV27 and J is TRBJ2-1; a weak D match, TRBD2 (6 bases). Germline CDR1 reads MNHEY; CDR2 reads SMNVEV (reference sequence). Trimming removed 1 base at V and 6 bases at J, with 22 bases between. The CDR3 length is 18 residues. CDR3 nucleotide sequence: TGTGCCAGCAGTTTATTCTCTCCTAGCGCAATGCAGAGCAATGAGCAGTTCTTC. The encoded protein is CASSLFSPSAMQSNEQFF.

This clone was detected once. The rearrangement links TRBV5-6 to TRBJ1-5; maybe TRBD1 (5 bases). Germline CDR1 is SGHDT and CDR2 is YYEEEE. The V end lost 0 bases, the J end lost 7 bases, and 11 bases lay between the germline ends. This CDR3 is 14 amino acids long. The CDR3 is CASSLGAGWQPQHF. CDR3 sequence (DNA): TGTGCCAGCAGCTTGGGTGCAGGGTGGCAGCCCCAGCATTTT.

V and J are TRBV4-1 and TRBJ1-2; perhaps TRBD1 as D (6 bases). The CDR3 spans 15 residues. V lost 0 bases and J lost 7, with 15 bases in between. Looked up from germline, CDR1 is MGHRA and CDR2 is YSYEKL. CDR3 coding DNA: TGCGCCAGCAGCCAAGAACCCCACAGGGTATTTGGCTACACCTTC. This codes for CASSQEPHRVFGYTF.

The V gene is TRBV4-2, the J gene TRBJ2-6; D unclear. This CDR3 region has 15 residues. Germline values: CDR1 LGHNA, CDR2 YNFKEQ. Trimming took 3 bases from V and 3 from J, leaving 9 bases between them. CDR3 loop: CASSQLPGGANVLTF. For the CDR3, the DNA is TGTGCCAGCAGCCAGCTGCCGGGTGGGGCCAACGTCCTGACTTTC.